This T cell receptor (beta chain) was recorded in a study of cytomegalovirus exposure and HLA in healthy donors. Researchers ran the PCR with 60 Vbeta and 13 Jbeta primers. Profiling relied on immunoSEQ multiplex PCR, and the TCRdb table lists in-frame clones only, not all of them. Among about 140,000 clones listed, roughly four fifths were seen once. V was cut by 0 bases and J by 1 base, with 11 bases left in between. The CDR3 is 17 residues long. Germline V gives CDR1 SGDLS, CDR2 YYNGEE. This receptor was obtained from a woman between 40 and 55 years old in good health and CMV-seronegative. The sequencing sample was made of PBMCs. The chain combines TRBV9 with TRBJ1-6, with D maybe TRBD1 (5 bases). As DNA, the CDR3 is TGTGCCAGCAGCGTAGGATCAGGGAATTCCTATAATTCACCCCTCCACTTT. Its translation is CASSVGSGNSYNSPLHF.